The entry below gives a single T cell receptor beta chain sequence along with its context. It has no known antigen specificity. No quality values exist for individual bases; no much larger clone is one base distant. Preparation of the library involved RT-PCR. Sequencing took place on an Illumina HiSeq 2500. Using fastp trimming at Q25 and MiXCR clonotype assembly, TCRdb reanalyzed the public sequencing data and kept in-frame beta chains. CDR3 protein duplicates are merged, each entry listing the most common genes and DNA. For this sample there are some 500,000 distinct CDR3 sequences; approximately 13% appear just once. The top ten clonotypes cover under 15% of the sample. The data stem from a study of response to subunit inactivated influenza vaccine (dated 2018 in TCRdb). Regarding the research as a whole: The study used deep quantitative T cell receptor repertoire profiling to track responses to a trivalent subunit inactivated influenza vaccine.

Trimming leaves V shorter by 4 bases and J shorter by 5 bases, with the junction holding 5 bases beyond the gene matches. From cysteine to phenylalanine, the CDR3 is 14 amino acids long. Only the CDR3 portion is preserved as DNA: 42 bases, with reading frame beginning at the first base. Reading the germline V gene gives CDR1 LGHNA and CDR2 YNFKEQ. Summary of the overall study and its limitations: According to the authors, only a limited number of new T cells may be recruited by each seasonal influenza vaccination.

This specimen's time point label, per the study, means: approximately 40 days after influenza vaccine administration. Here the sequenced sample was PBMCs from blood, taken about 6 weeks after vaccination. This receptor was identified in a man aged 50-59 years who received an inactivated influenza vaccine. Donor details come from another sample of the same person, matched by shared clones. Here the chain combines TRBV4-2 and TRBJ2-5; TRBD1 agrees with 9 junctional bases. The nucleotide sequence reads as follows: TGTGCCAGCAGCCCACAGGGGGCGCCGGAGACCCAGTACTTC. The encoded protein is CASSPQGAPETQYF.